Below are 14 T cell receptor beta chains sequenced from a single sample in a study of technical replicates of blood from several donors. The repertoire was sequenced with immunoSEQ multiplex PCR; TCRdb's copy has only in-frame clones and lacks some. The sample contains 98,000 or so clones, around 95% of which appear only once. Sequenced: T cells isolated from PBMCs. The receptors originated from a human donor in good health.

The chain couples TRBV12-5 to TRBJ1-2, with D unresolved. The CDR3 contains 18 residues. Germline lookup yields CDR1 LGHNT and CDR2 FRNRAP. The V end lost 3 bases, the J end lost 0 bases, and 20 bases lay between the germline ends. Here the CDR3 DNA reads TGTGCTAGTGGTTTTCAATCTCCCGCCAAACTCGCTAACTATGGCTACACCTTC. Its protein product is CASGFQSPAKLANYGYTF.

The chain employs TRBV6-5 and TRBJ2-3; no reliable D call. The CDR3 has 13 amino acids. Trimming stripped 4 bases from V and 4 bases from J, with 9 bases between. Germline CDR1 reads MNHEY; CDR2 reads SVGAGI. Here the CDR3 reads CASSSFVPDTQYF. The CDR3 DNA is TGTGCCAGCAGTTCCTTCGTCCCAGATACGCAGTATTTT.

The chain has TRBV7-9 and TRBJ1-6; D is unresolved. This CDR3 has 14 residues. The germline gives CDR1 SEHNR, CDR2 FQNEAQ (reference sequence). With 3 bases removed from V and 9 bases from J, the gap between germline ends came to 12 bases. Written as DNA, the CDR3 is TGTGCCAGCAGCTTCGAAAGGGAGGGTTCACCCCTCCACTTT. Translated: CASSFEREGSPLHF. The whole variable domain, filled in from reference TRBV7-9 and TRBJ1-6, reads DTGVSQNPRHKITKRGQNVTFRCDPISEHNRLYWYRQTLGQGPEFLTYFQNEAQLEKSRLLSDRFSAERPKGSFSTLEIQRTEQGDSAMYLCASSFEREGSPLHFGNGTRLTVT.

V usage is TRBV7-2 and J usage is TRBJ1-6, with 8 bases matching TRBD1. CDR1 SGHTA and CDR2 FQGNSA come from the germline V gene. CDR3 size: 14 residues. The V and J ends lost 2 bases and 10 bases, in that order; junction bases with no gene match: 4. The CDR3 is CASSLLDRVSPLHF. DNA of the CDR3: TGTGCCAGCAGCTTATTGGACAGGGTCTCACCCCTCCACTTT.

The chain combines TRBV6-1 with TRBJ2-7; TRBD2 is a possible D gene (6 bases). V lost 1 base and J 7 bases, leaving 17 bases between the germline ends. The CDR3 is 15 residues long. Germline CDR1 reads MNHNS; CDR2 reads SASEGT. CDR3 in amino acids: CASSEVKRASGEQYF. CDR3 DNA sequence: TGTGCCAGCAGTGAAGTTAAGCGGGCATCGGGGGAGCAGTACTTC.

This sequence joins TRBV6-5 and TRBJ1-1; no definite D call. The germline V gene encodes CDR1 MNHEY and CDR2 SVGAGI. The germline V and J ends were trimmed by 0 bases and 4 bases, with 12 bases remaining between them. The CDR3 is 15 residues long. The CDR3 DNA follows: TGTGCCAGCAGTTACTCGACTGTGGGGAGCACTGAAGCTTTCTTT. This encodes CASSYSTVGSTEAFF.

The V call is TRBV5-1, the J call TRBJ1-1; 8 bases map to TRBD1. Trimming took 7 bases from V and 0 from J; bases not matched to a gene: 5. CDR1 and CDR2 (germline): SGHRS, YFSETQ. The CDR3 loop spans 14 amino acids. The CDR3 bases are TGCGCCAGCCGGGACAGGCGAATGAACACTGAAGCTTTCTTT. Protein product: CASRDRRMNTEAFF. The full variable domain, its missing parts supplied by reference TRBV5-1 and TRBJ1-1, is KAGVTQTPRYLIKTRGQQVTLSCSPISGHRSVSWYQQTPGQGLQFLFEYFSETQRNKGNFPGRFSGRQFSNSRSEMNVSTLELGDSALYLCASRDRRMNTEAFFGQGTRLTVV.

The chain carries TRBV10-3 and TRBJ2-7; perhaps TRBD1 as D (6 bases). Trimming removed 10 bases from V and 1 base from J, with 17 bases in between. The CDR3 has 14 residues. From germline, CDR1 is ENHRY and CDR2 SYGVKD. CDR3 region: CATDDQGRSYEQYF. CDR3 in DNA: TGTGCCACCGACGATCAGGGGCGATCCTACGAGCAGTACTTC.

This chain uses TRBV7-8 with TRBJ1-4; no reliable D call. The germline V gene has CDR1 SGHVS and CDR2 FQNEAQ. V was pared by 2 bases and J by 3 bases, with 19 bases between. This CDR3 is 18 amino acids long. The CDR3 here is CASSLMESRRGANEKLFF. CDR3 in DNA: TGTGCCAGCAGCTTAATGGAGAGCAGACGAGGCGCTAATGAAAAACTGTTTTTT.

The genes are TRBV27 and TRBJ1-1; D gene unclear. The V end was cut by 1 base, the J end by 1 base, with 7 bases between. Germline CDR1 MNHEY, CDR2 SMNVEV (reference sequence). The CDR3 sequence is 14 residues long. CDR3 protein: CASSLFRGNTEAFF. CDR3 bases: TGTGCCAGCAGTTTATTTAGAGGGAACACTGAAGCTTTCTTT.

V usage is TRBV10-2 and J usage is TRBJ1-1; TRBD1 is a possible D gene (6 bases). CDR1 and CDR2 (germline): WSHSY, SAAADI. V was cut by 5 bases and J by 7 bases, with 20 bases left in between. The CDR3 has 15 residues. The DNA for the CDR3 is TGCGCCAGCAGTCTTACTTTGAAGGGGGACGGTGAAGCTTTCTTT. Translating it yields CASSLTLKGDGEAFF.

The gene calls are TRBV10-2 and TRBJ1-5; 10 positions agree with TRBD1. This CDR3 region has 14 residues. V lost 6 bases, J lost 6 bases, and 5 bases stayed unmatched. The germline V gene has CDR1 WSHSY and CDR2 SAAADI. CDR3 amino acids: CASSSGQGTQPQHF. CDR3 nucleotide sequence: TGCGCCAGCAGCTCGGGACAGGGGACTCAGCCCCAGCATTTT.

This chain joins TRBV7-2 and TRBJ2-5, with D possibly matching TRBD2 (6 bases). Trimming cost V 3 bases and J 5 bases, with 22 bases left between them. Germline V gene sequence: CDR1 SGHTA, CDR2 FQGNSA. The CDR3 extends over 17 amino acids. CDR3 in amino acids: CASSFDGLSSVSETQYF. In nucleotides, the CDR3 is TGTGCCAGCAGCTTTGATGGACTGTCTAGCGTCAGCGAGACCCAGTACTTC.

The chain carries TRBV6-1 and TRBJ2-2; D ambiguous. The CDR3 length is 14 residues. Trimming cost V 0 bases and J 5 bases, with 7 bases left between them. Looked up from germline, CDR1 is MNHNS and CDR2 is SASEGT. The CDR3 sequence: CASSEAPKTGELFF. The DNA for the CDR3 is TGTGCCAGCAGTGAAGCCCCTAAGACCGGGGAGCTGTTTTTT.